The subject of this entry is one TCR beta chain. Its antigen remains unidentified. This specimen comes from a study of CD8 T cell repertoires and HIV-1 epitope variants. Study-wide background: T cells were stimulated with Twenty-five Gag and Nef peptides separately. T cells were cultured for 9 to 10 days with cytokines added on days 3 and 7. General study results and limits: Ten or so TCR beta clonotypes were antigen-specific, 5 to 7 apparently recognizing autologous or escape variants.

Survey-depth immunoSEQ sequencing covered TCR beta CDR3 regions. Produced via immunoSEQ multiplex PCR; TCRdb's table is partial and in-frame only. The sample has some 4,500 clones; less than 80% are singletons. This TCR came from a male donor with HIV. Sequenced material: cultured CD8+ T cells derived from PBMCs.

CDR3 loop: CASSGTGGMGEQYF. CDR3 nucleotides: TGTGCCAGTAGCGGGACAGGGGGTATGGGCGAGCAGTACTTC. V and J are TRBV19 and TRBJ2-7; TRBD1 matches at 11 bases. In germline, CDR1 is LNHDA, CDR2 SQIVND (reference sequence). The CDR3 covers 14 residues. The V gene end was trimmed by 6 bases and the J gene end by 6 bases; junction bases not matched to a gene: 7.